This T cell receptor (beta chain) appears in the sequencing data of a study of blood T cells in healthy people across ages (dated by TCRdb to 2015 to 2017). Regarding the complete study: In model experiments, roughly one uniquely barcoded TCR beta cDNA molecule per two T cells was captured by template switching. To avoid experimental bias, donors of different ages were randomly spread across the sequencing lanes. Using deep sequencing normalized with unique cDNA molecular identifiers, the study measured how TCR beta repertoire diversity changes with age. Four age groups were formed from the donors: young (average roughly 16 years), middle-aged (approximately 40), aged (about 68) and long-lived (about 80). Using the same blood draw, the study looked at two additional independent replicas of 1 million unique cDNA reads for two donors, one aged 18 to 30 and the other aged 80 or older.

The 35 to 40 donors, aged 6 to 90 years, were systemically healthy Caucasian individuals from Russia. About 10 milliliters of peripheral blood were collected from each donor into EDTA-treated Vacutainer tubes. Ficoll-Paque density-gradient centrifugation was used to isolate PBMCs, with at least 7 million obtained per sample. Trizol reagent was used to extract total RNA from the PBMCs, yielding at least 6 micrograms per sample. For every donor, flow cytometry on a PBMC aliquot measured the percentage of naive CD45RAhigh/CD27high T cells. Details on this clonotype: No cognate antigen has been identified for it. This may be a read error, as it is one base from a much larger clone.

The library was made by 5' RACE. The instrument given in TCRdb is Illumina HiSeq 2500. A second PCR of roughly 7 to 11 cycles was performed with a sample-barcoded 5' primer and a J-beta primer mix. A unique molecular identifier was introduced onto each TCR beta cDNA molecule by a template-switch 5' adaptor carrying 12 random nucleotides. Each sample yielded at least 3 million CDR3-containing paired-end reads. First-strand cDNA synthesis was performed from all RNA using the Mint cDNA synthesis kit, with priming by a TRBC-specific oligonucleotide. All cDNA was treated with uracil-DNA glycosylase and then went through a first 18-cycle PCR with the universal primers M1SS and BC2_uni_R. The study's own analysis went as follows. Each sample was normalized by randomly selecting 1 million high-quality reads, each carrying a distinct molecular identifier. Reads with shared molecular identifiers were discarded instead of being binned into consensus sequences. MiTCR, set to a Q25 quality threshold and the strictest error-elimination algorithm, was used for CDR3 identification, clonotype clustering and error correction. A nonparametric unseen species model with Euler transformation was used to estimate lower-bound total TCR beta diversity. TCRdb took the public reads, trimmed them with fastp at Q25, ran MiXCR for clone calling and kept in-frame beta chains. One record per CDR3 amino acid sequence lists the most common genes and DNA. TCRdb's processing, not the authors' own work, is the source of the V and J calls. For this sample there are 1.5 million to 2 million distinct CDR3 sequences; 28% appear just once. 7.7% of the sample belongs to the ten largest clones.

General findings and caveats noted by the study authors: Compared with the aged group, the long-lived group had more naive CD4+ T cells, fewer expanded clones and increased TCR diversity, a pattern suggesting age selection. Because donor CMV infection status was unknown, age-related changes in expanded clonotypes were potentially confounded. Observed TCR beta diversity correlated strongly with the percentage of naive T cells measured by flow cytometry. Bulk unsorted PBMC profiling prevented conclusive comparison of naive and antigen-experienced compartments. As age increased, observed TCR beta diversity per million T cells dropped in a roughly linear way, and a significant reduction was already evident by age 40. Estimates of total diversity from one million sequenced T cells were regarded as lower bounds and underestimates.

From cysteine to phenylalanine, the CDR3 is 16 amino acids long. Only the CDR3 DNA is retained, 48 bases long and in frame from the first base. CDR1 and CDR2 were assigned from the germline V gene as SGHTA and FQGNSA. This receptor was identified in a woman aged 25 to 39 in good health. Sequencing used blood. Recombination joined TRBV7-2 with TRBJ2-1, with a tentative D gene TRBD2 over 6 matching bases. The CDR3 amino acid sequence is: CASNLGMAGSGNEQFF. The DNA sequence is as follows: TGTGCCAGCAACTTAGGTATGGCGGGAAGCGGCAATGAGCAGTTCTTC.